This entry lists 26 T cell receptor beta chains sequenced from one sample in a study of fetal regulatory T cell absence and autoimmunity. The method was immunoSEQ multiplex PCR; TCRdb's version includes in-frame clones alone and lacks a portion of them. The sample includes just over 45,000 clones, about four fifths of them seen just once. Specimen: cord blood. Receptors originate from a newborn boy with IPEX syndrome.

The V call is TRBV29-1, the J call TRBJ2-5; unclear D gene. This CDR3 comprises 15 residues. Trimming removed 2 bases from V and 9 bases from J, with 22 bases in between. Germline CDR1 is SQVTM and CDR2 is ANQGSEA. In nucleotides, the CDR3 is TGCAGCGTTGAAATCGGCCCAGCTCCTAAGAAGGCCCAGTACTTC. It yields the protein CSVEIGPAPKKAQYF.

The CDR3 is CASSLGTSGSNEQFF. CDR3 in DNA: TGTGCCAGCAGCTTAGGGACTAGCGGGAGCAATGAGCAGTTCTTC. V usage is TRBV7-9 and J usage is TRBJ2-1, with 13 nucleotides matching TRBD2. Trimming at V came to 1 base and at J to 6 bases, leaving 0 bases not matched to a gene. The CDR3 has 15 residues. CDR1 is SEHNR, CDR2 FQNEAQ, per germline (reference sequence).

The CDR3 DNA sequence: TGTGCCAGCAGCCCACGGGGGCTAGGGGGGTTAAATGAGCAGTTCTTC. Translated, it gives CASSPRGLGGLNEQFF. V gene TRBV5-6 combines with J gene TRBJ2-1, with D perhaps being TRBD1 or TRBD2 (6 bases each). Trimming removed 4 bases at V and 7 bases at J, with 21 bases between. Germline V gives CDR1 SGHDT, CDR2 YYEEEE. The length of the CDR3 is 16 residues.

J is TRBJ2-7 and V is TRBV10-3; 9 bases fit TRBD2. This CDR3 has 18 amino acids. V lost 0 bases and J lost 0; bases outside the gene matches: 9. The V gene's germline CDR1 is ENHRY and CDR2 SYGVKD. CDR3 amino acids: CAISESSHSGGFSYEQYF. Written as DNA, the CDR3 is TGTGCCATCAGTGAGTCGTCTCATAGCGGGGGTTTCTCCTACGAGCAGTACTTC.

This chain connects TRBV4-1 to TRBJ1-2; maybe TRBD1 (5 bases). The CDR3 length is 14 residues. Trimming took 3 bases from V and 8 from J, leaving 16 bases between them. Germline V gene data show CDR1 as MGHRA and CDR2 as YSYEKL. This CDR3 is CASSQQIGERGYTF. Here the CDR3 DNA reads TGCGCCAGCAGCCAGCAAATAGGGGAGAGGGGCTACACCTTC.

Comment on this clone: The germline gene is not matched at one end of the junction; a read error may be the cause. The rearrangement uses TRBV5-1 and TRBJ2-7, with D perhaps assigned TRBD1 or TRBD2 (6 bases each). The CDR3 contains 13 residues. Germline V gives CDR1 SGHRS, CDR2 YFSETQ. This chain's CDR3 is CASSLGGGYEQYF. The CDR3 region has the DNA TGTGCCAGCAGCTTGGGGGGCGGCTACGAGCAGTACTTC.

CDR3 sequence reads: CAWRVGGTNEKLFF. The CDR3 coding sequence is TGTGCCTGGAGGGTAGGGGGAACTAATGAAAAACTGTTTTTT. This chain links TRBV30 with TRBJ1-4, with D possibly TRBD1 on 6 matching bases. The V gene lost 3 bases and the J gene lost 1 base, with 9 bases spanning the gap. The CDR3 sequence is 14 residues long. Germline CDR1 reads GTSNPN; CDR2 reads SVGIG (reference sequence). Using reference TRBV30 and TRBJ1-4 for the parts outside the CDR3, the full variable domain is SQTIHQWPATLVQPVGSPLSLECTVEGTSNPNLYWYRQAAGRGLQLLFYSVGIGQISSEVPQNLSASRPQDRQFILSSKKLLLSDSGFYLCAWRVGGTNEKLFFGSGTQLSVL.

The CDR3 loop reads CASSIGGLLNGQPQHF. The CDR3 DNA reads as TGTGCCAGTAGTATAGGGGGGCTCCTAAATGGACAGCCCCAGCATTTT. V and J are TRBV19 and TRBJ1-5; perhaps TRBD1 as D (6 bases). The CDR3 has 16 amino acids. CDR1 is LNHDA, CDR2 SQIVND, per germline (reference sequence). Trimming removed 1 base from V and 7 bases from J, with 17 bases in between.

J is TRBJ1-1 and V is TRBV6-7; the match to TRBD1 covers 9 bases. TRBV6-7 is an ORF, and what it does is uncertain. The CDR3 runs to 15 residues. The J segment lost 1 base and the V segment lost 9 bases, leaving 9 bases of the junction unmatched. The CDR3 loop is CARFGQGHWNTEAFF. For the CDR3, the DNA is TGTGCCAGGTTCGGACAGGGGCATTGGAACACTGAAGCTTTCTTT.

This chain connects TRBV6-6 to TRBJ2-1; D ambiguous. There are 10 residues in the CDR3. CDR1 and CDR2 from the germline V gene are MNHNY and SVGAGI (reference sequence). V was cut by 6 bases and J by 4 bases, with 1 base left in between. CDR3 DNA sequence: TGTGCCAGCAGATACAATGAGCAGTTCTTC. Protein: CASRYNEQFF.

The V call is TRBV28, the J call TRBJ1-6, with D tentatively TRBD1 (5 bases). V lost 4 bases to trimming and J lost 6 bases, with 10 bases between them. Per the germline V gene, CDR1 is MDHEN and CDR2 is SYDVKM. This CDR3 comprises 14 residues. The CDR3 sequence is CASSSRQSNSPLHF. CDR3 sequence (DNA): TGTGCCAGCAGTTCTCGACAGTCTAATTCACCCCTCCACTTT. Filled out from reference TRBV28 and TRBJ1-6, the complete variable domain reads DVKVTQSSRYLVKRTGEKVFLECVQDMDHENMFWYRQDPGLGLRLIYFSYDVKMKEKGDIPEGYSVSREKKERFSLILESASTNQTSMYLCASSSRQSNSPLHFGNGTRLTVT.

The chain links TRBV5-1 to TRBJ2-7; 7 nucleotides match TRBD1. J lost 5 bases, V lost 1 base, and 6 bases had no gene match. Germline CDR1 is SGHRS and CDR2 is YFSETQ. The CDR3 covers 14 residues. This CDR3 is CASSLYRGMDEQYF. CDR3 in DNA: TGCGCCAGCAGCTTGTACAGGGGTATGGACGAGCAGTACTTC.

The rearrangement uses TRBV30 and TRBJ1-5, with 7 bases lining up with TRBD1. The CDR3 covers 16 residues. Germline-derived CDR1 and CDR2 are GTSNPN and SVGIG (reference sequence). The V segment lost 3 bases and the J segment 4 bases; nucleotides outside the gene matches: 12. In nucleotides, the CDR3 is TGTGCCTGGAGCCGGAGCGCGAGGGGGCTTAATCAGCCCCAGCATTTT. Translation gives CAWSRSARGLNQPQHF.

This rearrangement joins TRBV5-4 to TRBJ1-2; tentatively, D is TRBD1 (5 bases). V was trimmed by 4 bases and J by 8 bases, leaving 15 bases between them. CDR3 size: 13 residues. CDR1 and CDR2 from the germline V gene are SGHNT and YYREEE (reference sequence). The CDR3 DNA reads as TGTGCCAGCAGCCCTCAGGGTAGGCAAGGCTACACCTTC. Protein product: CASSPQGRQGYTF.

This clone showed up just once. The V call is TRBV30, the J call TRBJ2-5; TRBD1 aligns across 8 bases. V was pared by 0 bases and J by 2 bases, with 2 bases of the junction left unmatched. Looked up from germline, CDR1 is GTSNPN and CDR2 is SVGIG (reference sequence). The CDR3 is 14 residues long. In DNA, the CDR3 is TGTGCCTGGAGTGTACAGGGGGGACAAGAGACCCAGTACTTC. Protein: CAWSVQGGQETQYF.

This rearrangement joins TRBV14 to TRBJ2-7; D is ambiguous. CDR3 length: 14 amino acids. V was trimmed by 0 bases and J by 0 bases, leaving 6 bases between them. Germline CDR1 and CDR2: SGHDN and FVKESK. CDR3 amino acids: CASSQELPSYEQYF. As DNA, the CDR3 is TGTGCCAGCAGCCAAGAACTGCCCTCCTACGAGCAGTACTTC.

J is TRBJ2-7 and V is TRBV7-9; D might be TRBD1 (6 bases). V lost 3 bases and J 2 bases, leaving 11 bases between the germline ends. CDR1 and CDR2 from the germline V gene are SEHNR and FQNEAQ (reference sequence). This CDR3 region has 14 residues. The CDR3 is CASSLTGPTYEQYF. In DNA form, the CDR3 reads TGTGCCAGCAGCTTGACAGGCCCTACCTACGAGCAGTACTTC.

The chain links TRBV6-5 to TRBJ2-7; D unresolved. The CDR3 loop spans 11 amino acids. The germline V gene has CDR1 MNHEY and CDR2 SVGAGI. V lost 2 bases to trimming and J lost 5 bases, with 4 bases between them. CDR3: CASSYHHEQYF. The CDR3 nucleotides read TGTGCCAGCAGTTACCACCACGAGCAGTACTTC.

The V call is TRBV7-9, the J call TRBJ1-1, with a tentative D call TRBD1 (5 bases). The CDR3 runs 15 residues. The germline V and J ends were trimmed by 5 bases and 0 bases, with 13 bases remaining between them. From germline, CDR1 is SEHNR and CDR2 FQNEAQ (reference sequence). The CDR3 sequence is CASSRRDRLNTEAFF. The CDR3, as DNA: TGTGCCAGCAGCCGACGGGACCGTTTGAACACTGAAGCTTTCTTT.

This clone is a singleton in its sample. This sequence joins TRBV4-1 and TRBJ2-1; 10 bases match TRBD2. The CDR3 loop spans 18 amino acids. The trim removed 1 base at V and 3 bases at J, leaving 9 bases unmatched. In germline, CDR1 is MGHRA, CDR2 YSYEKL. As DNA, the CDR3 is TGCGCCAGCAGCCAAGTTAGCCCCGGGACTAGCGTCTACAATGAGCAGTTCTTC. This gives the protein CASSQVSPGTSVYNEQFF.

The chain couples TRBV5-6 to TRBJ2-2; D is undetermined. The CDR3 contains 13 residues. Germline-derived CDR1 and CDR2 are SGHDT and YYEEEE. With 3 bases removed from V and 2 bases from J, the gap between germline ends came to 5 bases. CDR3 DNA: TGTGCCAGCAGCTGGGTCAACACCGGGGAGCTGTTTTTT. It yields the protein CASSWVNTGELFF.

The CDR3 bases are TGTGCCATCAGTGAGTCGGGTAGCGGGAACAAGGAGACCCAGTACTTC. It yields the protein CAISESGSGNKETQYF. The chain recombines TRBV10-3 with TRBJ2-5, with 8 bases identical to TRBD2. The CDR3 has 16 residues. Germline CDR1 reads ENHRY; CDR2 reads SYGVKD. After removal of 0 bases from V and 5 bases from J, the junction contained 8 bases not matched to a gene.

This clone came up once. The chain has TRBV19 and TRBJ1-5; 7 bases align to TRBD1. Germline CDR1 LNHDA, CDR2 SQIVND (reference sequence). The CDR3 consists of 14 residues. V was clipped by 5 bases and J by 8 bases; unmatched bases: 9. In DNA, the CDR3 is TGTGCCAGTAGTCCATACAGGGGAGAGAAGCCCCAGCATTTT. It yields the protein CASSPYRGEKPQHF.

J is TRBJ1-5 and V is TRBV19; 11 bases are shared with TRBD1. From germline, CDR1 is LNHDA and CDR2 SQIVND (reference sequence). This CDR3 contains 18 residues. Unmatched junction bases numbered 13, after V lost 3 bases and J lost 6 bases. The CDR3: CASSMEWDRDRGGQPQHF. The CDR3 bases are TGTGCCAGTAGTATGGAATGGGACAGGGACAGGGGGGGTCAGCCCCAGCATTTT. Looking up the rest from reference TRBV19 and TRBJ1-5 gives the full variable domain: DGGITQSPKYLFRKEGQNVTLSCEQNLNHDAMYWYRQDPGQGLRLIYYSQIVNDFQKGDIAEGYSVSREKKESFPLTVTSAQKNPTAFYLCASSMEWDRDRGGQPQHFGDGTRLSIL.

The DNA for the CDR3 is TGTGCCAGCAGCTTAGATCGGGAGACCCAGTACTTC. Encoded protein: CASSLDRETQYF. The V gene is TRBV7-9, the J gene TRBJ2-5; the D is unclear. The CDR3 sequence is 12 residues long. CDR1 and CDR2 from the germline V gene are SEHNR and FQNEAQ (reference sequence). The V end lost 1 base, the J end lost 5 bases, and 5 bases lay between the germline ends.

V and J are TRBV7-9 and TRBJ2-5; 12 bases match TRBD1. Germline values: CDR1 SEHNR, CDR2 FQNEAQ (reference sequence). V lost 5 bases to trimming and J lost 5 bases; unmatched junction nucleotides: 9. The CDR3 is 16 amino acids. DNA of the CDR3: TGTGCCAGCAGCCTCTCCGGGACAGGGGGCGGCGAGACCCAGTACTTC. As protein: CASSLSGTGGGETQYF.